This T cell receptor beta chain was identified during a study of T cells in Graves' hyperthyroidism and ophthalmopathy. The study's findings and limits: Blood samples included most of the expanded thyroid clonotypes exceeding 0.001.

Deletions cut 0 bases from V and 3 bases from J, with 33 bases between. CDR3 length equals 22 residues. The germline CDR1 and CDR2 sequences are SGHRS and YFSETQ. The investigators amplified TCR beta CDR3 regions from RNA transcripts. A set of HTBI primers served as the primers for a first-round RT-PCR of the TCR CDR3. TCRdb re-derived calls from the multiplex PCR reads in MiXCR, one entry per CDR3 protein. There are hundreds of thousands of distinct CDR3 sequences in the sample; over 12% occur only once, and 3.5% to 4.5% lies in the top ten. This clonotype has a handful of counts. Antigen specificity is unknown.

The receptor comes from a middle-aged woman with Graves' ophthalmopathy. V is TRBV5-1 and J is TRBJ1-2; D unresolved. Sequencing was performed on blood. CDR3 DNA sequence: TGCGCCAGCAGCTTGGGGGTCGTCGAGTGGCAAGGGCGAACGGACCTCTACTATGGCTACACCTTC. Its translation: CASSLGVVEWQGRTDLYYGYTF.